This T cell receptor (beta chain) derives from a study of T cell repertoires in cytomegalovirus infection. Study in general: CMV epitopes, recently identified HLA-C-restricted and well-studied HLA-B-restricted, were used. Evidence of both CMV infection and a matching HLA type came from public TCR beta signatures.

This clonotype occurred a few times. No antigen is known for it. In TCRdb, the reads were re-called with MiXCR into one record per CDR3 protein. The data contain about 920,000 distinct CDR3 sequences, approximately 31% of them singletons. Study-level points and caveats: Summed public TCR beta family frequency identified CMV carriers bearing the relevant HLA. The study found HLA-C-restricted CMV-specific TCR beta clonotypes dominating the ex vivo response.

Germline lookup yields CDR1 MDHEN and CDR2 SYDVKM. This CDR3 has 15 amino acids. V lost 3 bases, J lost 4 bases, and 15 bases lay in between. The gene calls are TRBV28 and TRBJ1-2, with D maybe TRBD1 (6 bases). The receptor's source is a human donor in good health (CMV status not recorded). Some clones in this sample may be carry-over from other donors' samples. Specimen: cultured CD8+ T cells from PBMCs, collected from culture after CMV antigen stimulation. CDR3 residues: CASSFMTDRFYGYTF. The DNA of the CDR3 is TGTGCCAGCAGTTTCATGACGGACAGATTCTATGGCTACACCTTC.